This T cell receptor (beta chain) was found in a study of CD8 T cells in ankylosing spondylitis. Whole-study results and caveats: Some of these motif variants have turned up before, in reports on reactive arthritis synovial fluid and blood.

The TCR beta libraries were generated through quantitative 5'-RACE incorporating molecular barcodes. TCRdb reprocessed the 5' RACE reads via MiXCR and lists one record per CDR3 protein. This table holds about 89,000 distinct CDR3 sequences, around 30% found once. In germline, CDR1 is SGHDT, CDR2 YYEEEE. With 1 base removed from V and 5 bases from J, the gap between germline ends came to 16 bases. The CDR3 consists of 16 residues. A remark on this clonotype: No antigen is known for it.

Sequenced: blood, either unsorted or a sorted T cell fraction (not recorded which). This chain links TRBV5-6 with TRBJ1-5, with D possibly matching TRBD1 (6 bases). This receptor was taken from a male donor with ankylosing spondylitis or in good health (not recorded which). CDR3 residues: CASSLWSSGEYQPQHF. CDR3 in DNA: TGTGCCAGCAGCTTGTGGTCTTCAGGGGAATATCAGCCCCAGCATTTT.